This is a list of T cell receptor beta chains from one sample in a study of T-cell memory formation after mild COVID-19. TCRdb reprocessed the 5' RACE reads with MiXCR, giving one entry per CDR3 protein. The profile shows about 620,000 distinct CDR3 sequences, about a sixth of them singletons. The sequenced sample was PBMCs or a T cell subset sorted from them (not recorded which). Receptors originate from an adult woman who had mild COVID-19 (a few samples of this study predate the infection). Cell type and time point are not known. Each CDR3 is given with its conserved first and last residue. Fields, in order: J gene, clone size, D gene, V gene, CDR3 DNA, CDR3 protein. D genes are given only for firm matches. The listing skips clone size in some rows; elsewhere it reads once, few, many or a size class.

TRBJ2-7 NA NA TRBV6-6 TGTGCCAGCAGTTACTCCGACTCGAGCTCCTACGAGCAGTACTTC CASSYSDSSSYEQYF
TRBJ2-1 NA NA TRBV7-9 TGTGCCAGCAGCTTAGTTACGTCCGCGAATGAGCAGTTCTTC CASSLVTSANEQFF
TRBJ2-3 NA NA TRBV5-1 TGCGCCAGCAGCTTGGGTGAGGTTACAGATACGCAGTATTTT CASSLGEVTDTQYF
TRBJ1-2 few NA TRBV24-1 TGTGCCACCAGTGACGCTACAGGGCCACCCCACTATGGCTTCACCTTC CATSDATGPPHYGFTF
TRBJ2-7 few TRBD2 TRBV9 TGTGCCAGCAGCGTTTCTAGCGGGAGCGACGAGCAGTACTTC CASSVSSGSDEQYF
TRBJ2-7 NA TRBD1 TRBV29-1 TGCAGCGTTGCTCCGGGACAGGCAGACTACGAGCAGTACTTC CSVAPGQADYEQYF
TRBJ2-5 NA NA TRBV3-1 TGTGCCAGCAGCCACCACACAGGTCGGCAGACCCAGTACTTC CASSHHTGRQTQYF
TRBJ2-1 NA NA TRBV20-1 TGCAGTGCAGCGATCTTAGCGGAGCCTGCCTACAATGAGCAGTTCTTC CSAAILAEPAYNEQFF
TRBJ2-5 NA NA TRBV7-6 TGTGCCAGCAGCTTAGTGACTGTCCAAGAGACCCAGTACTTC CASSLVTVQETQYF
TRBJ1-1 NA NA TRBV7-2 TGTGCCAGCAGCCTTGGACTCCCAAGAGGAGCTTTCTTT CASSLGLPRGAFF
TRBJ2-5 many NA TRBV20-1 TGCAGTGCTAGAGTCCTTCGGGCGGGCCAAGAGACCCAGTACTTC CSARVLRAGQETQYF
TRBJ2-1 few TRBD2 TRBV3-1 TGTGCCAGCAGGCTCAGGACTAGCCCGGCGGATGAGCAGTTCTTC CASRLRTSPADEQFF
TRBJ2-7 few TRBD1 TRBV7-2 TGTGCCAGCAGCTGGGACAGTCTCGGATACGAGCAGTACTTC CASSWDSLGYEQYF
TRBJ2-3 NA NA TRBV2 TGTGCCAGCAGCGAACAGGGAAGTGGCACAGATACGCAGTATTTT CASSEQGSGTDTQYF
TRBJ1-2 NA TRBD1 TRBV5-1 TGCGCCAGCAGCTTGGCCGGGGACAGTAGCTGGAATGGCTACACCTTC CASSLAGDSSWNGYTF
TRBJ2-2 few NA TRBV20-1 TGCAGTGCTAGAATAGGGGCCGGGGAGCTGTTTTTT CSARIGAGELFF
TRBJ2-7 NA TRBD2 TRBV7-3 TGTGCCAGCAGCTTATGGCTAGCGGATGAACGGGGAGGCGAGCAGTACTTC CASSLWLADERGGEQYF
TRBJ2-1 few TRBD2 TRBV24-1 TGTGCCACCTCTAGACTAGCGGGAGACAATGAGCAGTTCTTC CATSRLAGDNEQFF
TRBJ2-5 few TRBD1 TRBV27 TGTGCCAGCACCAACAGGGGAGATCAAGAGACCCAGTACTTC CASTNRGDQETQYF
TRBJ1-1 NA NA TRBV6-6 TGTGCCAGCAGCCCACATTTTGACCTGAACACTGAAGCTTTCTTT CASSPHFDLNTEAFF
TRBJ2-7 NA TRBD1 TRBV30 TGTGCCTGGACCAAGGCCGGGACAGGGGCGGGCGAGCAGTACTTC CAWTKAGTGAGEQYF
TRBJ2-1 NA NA TRBV4-1 TGCGCCAGCAGCCGGGGAGGCGGTGGCTCCTACAATGAGCAGTTCTTC CASSRGGGGSYNEQFF
TRBJ2-5 NA TRBD1 TRBV6-6 TGTGCCAGCAGGGCGGGACAGGGAGTTTGGGAGACCCAGTACTTC CASRAGQGVWETQYF
TRBJ2-3 few NA TRBV20-1 TGCAGTGCTAGAATCGGGTCAGATACGCAGTATTTT CSARIGSDTQYF
TRBJ2-1 NA TRBD2 TRBV12-3/TRBV12-4 TGTGCCAGCAGTCCGGCCGGGGGGAGCGGGAGGAGATTGAATGAGCAGTTCTTC CASSPAGGSGRRLNEQFF
TRBJ2-7 many NA TRBV5-1 TGCGCCAGCAGCTTGGAACAGCCCACCTACGAGCAGTACTTC CASSLEQPTYEQYF
TRBJ1-5 NA TRBD1 TRBV20-1 TGCAGTGCTCCCAGGGGGGGGAGCAATCAGCCCCAGCATTTT CSAPRGGSNQPQHF
TRBJ2-1 NA NA TRBV3-1 TGTGCCAGCAGCCGACGCGGCTCAGGAAACAATGAGCAGTTCTTC CASSRRGSGNNEQFF
TRBJ2-3 NA NA TRBV20-1 TGCAGTGCTAGATTCGGGGGGCACACAGATACGCAGTATTTT CSARFGGHTDTQYF
TRBJ2-3 NA TRBD2 TRBV9 TGTGCCAGCAGCGTAGAGGCTAGCGGGGGGACCGATACGCAGTATTTT CASSVEASGGTDTQYF
TRBJ2-7 few NA TRBV28 TGTGCCAGCAGTTTATTTTACTCCGCCTACGAGCAGTACTTC CASSLFYSAYEQYF
TRBJ2-5 NA TRBD2 TRBV13 TGTGCCAGCAGCCCTCAGGGGACTAGCGGGGACTTACAAGAGACCCAGTACTTC CASSPQGTSGDLQETQYF
TRBJ1-2 NA NA TRBV7-8 TGTGCCAGCAGCAACCTCAGGGTTATCTATGGCTACACCTTC CASSNLRVIYGYTF
TRBJ1-5 once NA TRBV7-6 TGTGCCAGCAGCTTACGGGGGGCGCTAGGTCAGCCCCAGCATTTT CASSLRGALGQPQHF
TRBJ2-1 many TRBD2 TRBV12-3/TRBV12-4 TGTGCCAGCAGTTTCGGCGGGGGAGGATACAATGAGCAGTTCTTC CASSFGGGGYNEQFF
TRBJ2-3 few TRBD2 TRBV4-2 TGTGCCAGCAGCCAAGAGGTGAAGGGCGGGAGCCCAGATACGCAGTATTTT CASSQEVKGGSPDTQYF
TRBJ1-4 NA TRBD1 TRBV12-3/TRBV12-4 TGTGCCAGCAGAGGGACAGGGAGAGGTGAAAAACTGTTTTTT CASRGTGRGEKLFF
TRBJ1-1 few NA TRBV29-1 TGCAGCGTTGAGTGGTCAGGGTGGGGGACTGAAGCTTTCTTT CSVEWSGWGTEAFF
TRBJ2-5 few TRBD2 TRBV7-2 TGTGCCAGCAGCTTTCCCGGACTAGGTGTGACCCAGTACTTC CASSFPGLGVTQYF
TRBJ2-7 few NA TRBV3-1 TGTGCCAGCAGCCCGTCGTACCGACCTCCGGGCTACGAGCAGTACTTC CASSPSYRPPGYEQYF
TRBJ1-1 NA TRBD1 TRBV6-2/TRBV6-3 TGTGCCAGCAGTCAGAGGGACAGGGGAATGAACACTGAAGCTTTCTTT CASSQRDRGMNTEAFF
TRBJ2-1 few NA TRBV5-1 TGCGCCAGCAGCTTGGACAACCACAATGAGCAGTTCTTC CASSLDNHNEQFF
TRBJ2-1 NA TRBD2 TRBV20-1 TGCAGTGCTACCCCGCCGGCGGGAGGCTCCTACAATGAGCAGTTCTTC CSATPPAGGSYNEQFF
TRBJ2-5 NA TRBD2 TRBV20-1 TGCAGTGGTAAAGCGGGGGGGCAGACCCAGTACTTC CSGKAGGQTQYF
TRBJ2-1 NA TRBD2 TRBV20-1 TGCAGTGCTAGTTCCGGGACTAGCCTCTATGAGCAGTTCTTC CSASSGTSLYEQFF